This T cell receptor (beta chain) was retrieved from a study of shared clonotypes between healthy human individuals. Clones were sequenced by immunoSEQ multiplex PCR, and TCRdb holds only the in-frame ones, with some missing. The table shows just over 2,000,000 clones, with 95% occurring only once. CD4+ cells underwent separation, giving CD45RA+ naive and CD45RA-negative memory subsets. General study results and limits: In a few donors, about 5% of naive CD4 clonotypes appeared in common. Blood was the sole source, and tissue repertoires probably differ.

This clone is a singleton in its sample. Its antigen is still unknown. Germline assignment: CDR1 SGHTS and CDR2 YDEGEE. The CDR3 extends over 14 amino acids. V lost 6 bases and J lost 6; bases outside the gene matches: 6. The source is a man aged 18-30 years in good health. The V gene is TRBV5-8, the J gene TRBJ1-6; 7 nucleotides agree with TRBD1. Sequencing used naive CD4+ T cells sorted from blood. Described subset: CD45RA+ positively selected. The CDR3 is CASTVGTANSPLHF. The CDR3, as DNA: TGTGCCAGCACCGTTGGGACAGCTAATTCACCCCTCCACTTT. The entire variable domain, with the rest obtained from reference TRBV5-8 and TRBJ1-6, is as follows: EAGVTQSPTHLIKTRGQQATLRCSPISGHTSVYWYQQALGLGLQFLLWYDEGEERNRGNFPPRFSGRQFPNYSSELNVNALELEDSALYLCASTVGTANSPLHFGNGTRLTVT.